This TCR beta chain was obtained from a study of control samples from healthy donors and cancer patients. V gave up 5 bases and J gave up 14 bases, with 24 bases separating them. The length of the CDR3 is 14 residues. Germline CDR1 is MNHEY and CDR2 is SMNVEV (reference sequence). Profiled with immunoSEQ multiplex PCR; TCRdb holds only in-frame clones, not every one. This table has tens of thousands of clones, approximately 90% appearing once. The specimen was PBMCs. The gene calls are TRBV27 and TRBJ1-1; D might be TRBD1 (6 bases). The origin of this receptor is a middle-aged woman with lung cancer. CDR3 DNA: TGTGCCAGCAGTAATACAGGGTCTCAAACCTGGGTGTTCTTT. This codes for CASSNTGSQTWVFF.